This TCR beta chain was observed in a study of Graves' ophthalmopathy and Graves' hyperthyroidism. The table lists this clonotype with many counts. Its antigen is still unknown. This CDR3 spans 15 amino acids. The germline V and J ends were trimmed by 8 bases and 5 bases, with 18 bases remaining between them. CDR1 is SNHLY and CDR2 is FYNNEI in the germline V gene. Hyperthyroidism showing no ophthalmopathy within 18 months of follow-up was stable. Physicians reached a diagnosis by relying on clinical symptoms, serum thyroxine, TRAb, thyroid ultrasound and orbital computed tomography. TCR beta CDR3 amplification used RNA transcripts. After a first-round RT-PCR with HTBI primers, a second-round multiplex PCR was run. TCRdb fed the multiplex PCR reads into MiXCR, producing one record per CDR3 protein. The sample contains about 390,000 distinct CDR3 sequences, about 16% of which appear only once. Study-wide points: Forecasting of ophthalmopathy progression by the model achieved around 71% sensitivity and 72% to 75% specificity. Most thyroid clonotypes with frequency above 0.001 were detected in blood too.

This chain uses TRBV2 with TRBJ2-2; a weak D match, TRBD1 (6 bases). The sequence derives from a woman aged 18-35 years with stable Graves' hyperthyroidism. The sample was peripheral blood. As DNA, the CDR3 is TGTGCCAGCGCCCTCGGGGACACCAAGACCGGGGAGCTGTTTTTT. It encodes CASALGDTKTGELFF.